The source of this T cell receptor (beta chain) is a study of T cell changes during pregnancy in multiple sclerosis. Germline values: CDR1 SGHRS, CDR2 YFSETQ. Deletions cut 4 bases from V and 4 bases from J, with 9 bases between. This CDR3 has 12 amino acids. TCRdb's copy holds only in-frame clones and misses some; the assay was immunoSEQ multiplex PCR. The data show about 110,000 clones, about 90% seen once. The V and J genes are TRBV5-1 and TRBJ2-7; D is possibly TRBD2 (6 bases). The source material was peripheral blood, sampled before pregnancy. This TCR was sampled from a female donor with multiple sclerosis, enrolled in a pregnancy study. CDR3 sequence: CASSPGLYEQYF. The CDR3, as DNA: TGCGCCAGCAGCCCGGGACTTTACGAGCAGTACTTC. The full variable domain, with the rest looked up from reference TRBV5-1 and TRBJ2-7, is KAGVTQTPRYLIKTRGQQVTLSCSPISGHRSVSWYQQTPGQGLQFLFEYFSETQRNKGNFPGRFSGRQFSNSRSEMNVSTLELGDSALYLCASSPGLYEQYFGPGTRLTVT.